Each of the 21 T cell receptor beta chains below was sequenced from the same sample in a study of T cell clonality in common variable immunodeficiency. Assay: immunoSEQ multiplex PCR; the TCRdb copy retains only in-frame clones and omits some. The sample yields 45,000 to 55,000 clones, without any singletons. Sequenced input: peripheral blood mononuclear cells. These TCRs come from a person aged 18 to 70 in good health.

This clone was recorded many times. The read ends 3 residues shy of where the CDR3 ends; the end is completed using the germline J gene. The chain employs TRBV7-2 and TRBJ2-2; 7 nucleotides match TRBD1. Trimming cost V 3 bases and J 1 base; bases outside gene matches: 2. There are 15 residues in the CDR3. Germline CDR1 SGHTA, CDR2 FQGNSA. CDR3 amino acids: CASSFRQGNTGELFF. CDR3 DNA (partial): TGTGCCAGCAGCTTCCGACAGGGGAACACCGGGGAG.

Worth noting for this clone: The read ends 3 residues shy of where the CDR3 ends; the end is completed using the germline J gene. The rearrangement uses TRBV7-2 and TRBJ1-3; D possibly corresponds to TRBD1 (6 bases). V lost 5 bases and J lost 4, with 12 bases in between. Germline V lookup: CDR1 SGHTA, CDR2 FQGNSA. CDR3 size: 14 residues. This CDR3 reads CASSEGGGGNTIYF. CDR3 DNA, as far as it was read: TGTGCCAGCAGCGAGGGGGGGGGCGGAAACACC.

This clone was found many times. The CDR3 end lies 3 residues beyond the end of the read and is filled in from the germline J gene. The chain employs TRBV20-1 and TRBJ1-1, with D maybe TRBD1 (6 bases). Between the trimmed V and J ends, which lost 5 bases and 0 bases, there was a span of 13 bases. This CDR3 comprises 14 residues. CDR1 and CDR2 (germline): DFQATT, SNEGSKA (reference sequence). CDR3 region: CSAASGAMNTEAFF. The CDR3 bases that were read are TGCAGTGCTGCCTCAGGGGCCATGAACACTGAA.

This clone came up many times. The read falls 3 residues short of the CDR3 end, and the missing part is taken from the germline J gene. V and J are TRBV7-6 and TRBJ2-1; 11 bases are shared with TRBD2. CDR1 is SGHVS, CDR2 FNYEAQ, per germline. The CDR3 has 18 amino acids. J gave up 7 bases and V 3 bases, and 14 bases lay outside the gene matches. The DNA read from the CDR3 is TGTGCCAGCAGCTTTGCAACTAGCGGGAGCCCCCTCGGTAATGAG. It yields the protein CASSFATSGSPLGNE. The whole CDR3 is CASSFATSGSPLGNEQFF.

This clone has only a few counts. The read gets to within 3 residues of the CDR3 end, and the germline J gene fills in the rest. The chain carries TRBV19 and TRBJ2-3; TRBD1 matches 7 bases. Losses at the gene ends were 4 bases for V and 6 bases for J; bases not matched to a gene: 10. Germline V lookup: CDR1 LNHDA, CDR2 SQIVND (reference sequence). The CDR3 sequence is 15 residues long. Incomplete CDR3 DNA: TGTGCCAGTAGTAATCCAGGACAGGCTTCGGATACG. Translation: CASSNPGQASDT. In full, the CDR3 reads CASSNPGQASDTQYF. The whole variable domain, filled in from reference TRBV19 and TRBJ2-3, reads DGGITQSPKYLFRKEGQNVTLSCEQNLNHDAMYWYRQDPGQGLRLIYYSQIVNDFQKGDIAEGYSVSREKKESFPLTVTSAQKNPTAFYLCASSNPGQASDTQYFGPGTRLTVL.

This clone was found many times. From the germline J gene comes the end of the CDR3, since the read stops 3 residues before it. V and J are TRBV11-2 and TRBJ2-3; D tentatively fits TRBD1 or TRBD2 (5 bases each). Per the germline V gene, CDR1 is SGHAT and CDR2 is FQNNGV. The V and J ends lost 3 bases and 3 bases respectively, with 10 bases between them. The CDR3 spans 14 residues. The CDR3: CASSFAGRTDTQYF. Partial CDR3 DNA: TGTGCCAGCAGCTTTGCAGGGAGAACAGATACG.

This clone was seen only a few times. The read ends 3 residues shy of where the CDR3 ends; the end is completed using the germline J gene. This rearrangement joins TRBV2 to TRBJ1-2; the D gene is possibly TRBD1 (6 bases). From germline, CDR1 is SNHLY and CDR2 FYNNEI. V lost 7 bases and J 6 bases, leaving 12 bases between the germline ends. The CDR3 extends over 12 amino acids. The CDR3 region is CASTGVSDGYTF. The part of the CDR3 DNA that was read is TGTGCCAGCACAGGGGTGTCTGATGGC.

This clone was observed at least ten times. With the read ending 3 residues before the CDR3 end, the germline J gene is used to fill in that end. J is TRBJ2-7 and V is TRBV2; 7 bases align to TRBD1. The CDR3 loop spans 12 amino acids. Per germline, CDR1 SNHLY and CDR2 FYNNEI. V was pared by 6 bases and J by 1 base, with 0 bases of the junction left unmatched. The DNA read from the CDR3 is TGTGCCAGCAGACAGGGGTCCTACGAG. It encodes CASRQGSYE. The full CDR3 sequence reads CASRQGSYEQYF. The full variable domain, rest sourced from reference TRBV2 and TRBJ2-7, is EPEVTQTPSHQVTQMGQEVILRCVPISNHLYFYWYRQILGQKVEFLVSFYNNEISEKSEIFDDQFSVERPDGSNFTLKIRSTKLEDSAMYFCASRQGSYEQYFGPGTRLTVT.

With respect to this clone: The CDR3 goes on 3 residues after the read ends, and that part is filled in from the germline J gene. The chain carries TRBV7-2 and TRBJ1-6; 7 bases line up with TRBD1. V shed 0 bases, J shed 8 bases, and the junction held 7 bases outside the gene matches. Germline assignment: CDR1 SGHTA and CDR2 FQGNSA. The CDR3 consists of 16 residues. The DNA read from the CDR3 is TGTGCCAGCAGCTTAGCTAAGACAGGGTATGATTCACCC. Amino acid sequence: CASSLAKTGYDSP. The full-length CDR3 reads as CASSLAKTGYDSPLHF.

This clone was picked up many times. The read stops 3 residues short of the end of the CDR3; the missing end is completed from the germline J gene. The chain is built from TRBV18 and TRBJ1-2; 9 bases match TRBD1. The CDR3 sequence is 15 residues long. Germline V gene sequence: CDR1 KGHSH, CDR2 LQKENI. Germline trimming cut 0 bases from V and 6 bases from J; bases unmatched to any gene: 5. The CDR3 bases that were read are TGTGCCAGCTCACCACCCGACAGGGGGATGGATGGC. Amino acid sequence: CASSPPDRGMDG. The entire CDR3 sequence reads CASSPPDRGMDGYTF.

This clone was detected many times. Coverage ceases 3 residues before the CDR3 finishes, and the germline J gene fills in the end. The chain joins TRBV29-1 to TRBJ2-7, with 10 bases identical to TRBD2. The V segment lost 6 bases and the J segment 0 bases; nucleotides outside the gene matches: 14. The CDR3 runs to 17 residues. CDR1 and CDR2 from the germline V gene are SQVTM and ANQGSEA. CDR3 bases read: TGCAGCGTAGACGGCCTAGCGGGAGTGGCGAGCTCCTACGAG. This translates into CSVDGLAGVASSYE. The whole CDR3 protein reads CSVDGLAGVASSYEQYF.

This clone was observed many times. Read data end 3 residues before the CDR3 end; the end is taken from the germline J gene. The sample contains more than one DNA sequence encoding this CDR3. The chain couples TRBV6-2 or TRBV6-3 to TRBJ2-7; no clear D. Germline values: CDR1 MNHEY, CDR2 SVGEGT. Between the trimmed V and J ends, which lost 2 bases and 0 bases, there was a span of 8 bases. This CDR3 region has 14 residues. CDR3 residues: CASSYVSGSYEQYF. The part of the CDR3 DNA that was read is TGTGCCAGCAGTTACGTCAGTGGCTCCTACGAG.

In this sample, this clone turned up many times. CDR3 sequence: CASSLGQGQGYTF. CDR3 bases read: TGCGCCAGCAGCTTGGGACAGGGGCAAGGC. The V and J genes are TRBV5-1 and TRBJ1-2, with 8 bases aligning to TRBD1. The read is 3 residues too short to cover the CDR3 end, so that end is filled in from the germline J gene. CDR1 is SGHRS and CDR2 is YFSETQ in the germline V gene. This CDR3 spans 13 amino acids.

Many counts were recorded for this clone. The CDR3 end lies 3 residues beyond the end of the read and is filled in from the germline J gene. The chain links TRBV6-2 or TRBV6-3 to TRBJ1-2, with 9 bases matching TRBD1. In germline, CDR1 is MNHEY, CDR2 SVGEGT. The V segment lost 5 bases and the J segment 4 bases; nucleotides outside the gene matches: 8. The CDR3 contains 15 residues. This CDR3 reads CASSPQGAQSYGYTF. The sequenced CDR3 bases are TGTGCCAGCAGTCCACAGGGGGCGCAGAGCTATGGC.

This clone was counted at least ten times. The CDR3 end falls 3 residues outside the read, so it is completed with the germline J gene. The chain combines TRBV11-2 with TRBJ1-5; a weak D match, TRBD1 (5 bases). V lost 0 bases, J lost 3 bases, and 9 bases lay in between. CDR1 and CDR2 from the germline V gene are SGHAT and FQNNGV. The CDR3 sequence is 15 residues long. The CDR3 loop is CASSLDPGNNQPQHF. The covered CDR3 bases are TGTGCCAGCAGCTTAGATCCAGGGAACAATCAGCCC.

At least ten counts were recorded for this clone. The read stops 3 residues short of the end of the CDR3; the missing end is completed from the germline J gene. The rearrangement uses TRBV7-9 and TRBJ2-5; 7 nucleotides line up with TRBD2. Per the germline V gene, CDR1 is SEHNR and CDR2 is FQNEAQ (reference sequence). The CDR3 spans 15 residues. The V gene end was trimmed by 2 bases and the J gene end by 0 bases; junction bases not matched to a gene: 3. The CDR3 DNA, read in part, is TGTGCCAGCAGCTTATTTGGGGGGGACCAAGAGACC. The encoded protein is CASSLFGGDQET. The full CDR3 sequence reads CASSLFGGDQETQYF.

At least ten counts were recorded for this clone. The CDR3 is cut off 3 residues early in the read; its end comes from the germline J gene. This chain links TRBV20-1 with TRBJ2-5; no firm D call. Germline CDR1 reads DFQATT; CDR2 reads SNEGSKA (reference sequence). Between the trimmed V and J ends, which lost 0 bases and 1 base, there was a span of 15 bases. The CDR3 sequence is 16 residues long. CDR3 bases read: TGCAGTGCTAGAGATCATTTAGCAGAAGCCCAAGAGACC. It translates to CSARDHLAEAQET. The entire CDR3 protein is CSARDHLAEAQETQYF.

This clone was seen repeatedly, ten times or more. The read comes to an end 3 residues before the CDR3 does, leaving the germline J gene to fill in the end. The J gene is TRBJ2-5, the V gene TRBV20-1; 8 bases match TRBD2. The CDR3 contains 14 residues. Germline values: CDR1 DFQATT, CDR2 SNEGSKA (reference sequence). Germline trimming cut 6 bases from V and 2 bases from J; bases unmatched to any gene: 8. CDR3 bases read: TGCAGTGCCTTTAGCGGGAATAGGCAAGAGACC. Translation gives CSAFSGNRQET. The full CDR3 protein reads CSAFSGNRQETQYF.

This clone was found many times. Read coverage stops 3 residues before the CDR3 terminus; the germline J gene supplies the remainder. The chain uses TRBV13 and TRBJ1-1; D is uncertain. The germline V gene has CDR1 PRHDT and CDR2 FYEKMQ (reference sequence). Trimming removed 6 bases at V and 1 base at J, with 12 bases between. There are 14 residues in the CDR3. The CDR3 bases that were read are TGTGCCAGCAGGATAGCTTCCTGGAACACTGAA. This codes for CASRIASWNTE. The full CDR3 reads CASRIASWNTEAFF.

This clone showed up many times. The missing CDR3 end, 3 residues past where the read stops, is filled in from the germline J gene. The chain uses TRBV28 and TRBJ2-2, with D perhaps matching TRBD1 (5 bases). The CDR3 extends over 14 amino acids. Trimming pared 9 bases from V and 3 bases from J, leaving 14 bases between. Germline V CDR1 and CDR2: MDHEN, SYDVKM. CDR3 DNA, as far as it was read: TGTGCCAGTAGACGGGTAGGGGACACCGGGGAG. Translation: CASRRVGDTGE. The complete CDR3 protein is CASRRVGDTGELFF.

This clone was detected ten times or more. The read terminates 3 residues ahead of where the CDR3 ends, so the germline J gene completes it. The rearrangement uses TRBV6-1 and TRBJ1-4; perhaps TRBD1 as D (6 bases). The CDR3 runs 16 residues. CDR1 and CDR2 from the germline V gene are MNHNS and SASEGT. V was pared by 0 bases and J by 4 bases, with 12 bases between. The covered CDR3 bases are TGTGCCAGCAGTGAAGCACAGGGAGGCCTTAATGAAAAA. It yields the protein CASSEAQGGLNEK. The full CDR3 protein is CASSEAQGGLNEKLFF.